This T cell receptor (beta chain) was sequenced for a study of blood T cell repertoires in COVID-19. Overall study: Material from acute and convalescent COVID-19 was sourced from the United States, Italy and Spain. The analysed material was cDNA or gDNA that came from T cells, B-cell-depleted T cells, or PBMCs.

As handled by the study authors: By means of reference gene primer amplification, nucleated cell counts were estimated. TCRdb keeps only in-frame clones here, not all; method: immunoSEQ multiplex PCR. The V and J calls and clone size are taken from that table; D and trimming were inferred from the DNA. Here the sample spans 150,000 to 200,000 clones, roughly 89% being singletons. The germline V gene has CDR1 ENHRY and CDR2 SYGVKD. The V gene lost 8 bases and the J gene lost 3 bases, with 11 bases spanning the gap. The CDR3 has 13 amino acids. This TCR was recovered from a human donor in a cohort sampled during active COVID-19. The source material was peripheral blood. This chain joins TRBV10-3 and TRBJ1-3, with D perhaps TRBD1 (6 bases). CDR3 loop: CAIWGGVGNTIYF. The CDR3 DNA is TGTGCCATCTGGGGGGGCGTTGGAAACACCATATATTTT.